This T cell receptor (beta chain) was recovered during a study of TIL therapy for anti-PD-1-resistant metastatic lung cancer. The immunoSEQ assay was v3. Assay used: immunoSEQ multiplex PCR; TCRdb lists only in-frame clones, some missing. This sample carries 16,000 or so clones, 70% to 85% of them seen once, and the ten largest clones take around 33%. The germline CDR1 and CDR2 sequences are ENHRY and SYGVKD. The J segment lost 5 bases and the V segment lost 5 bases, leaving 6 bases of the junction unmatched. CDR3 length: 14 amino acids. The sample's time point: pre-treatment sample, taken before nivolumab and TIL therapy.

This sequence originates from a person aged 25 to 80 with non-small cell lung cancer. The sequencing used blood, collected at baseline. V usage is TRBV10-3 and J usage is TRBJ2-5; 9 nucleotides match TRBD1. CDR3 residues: CAISSGQGYETQYF. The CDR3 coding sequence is TGTGCCATCAGTTCTGGACAGGGGTACGAGACCCAGTACTTC.